This TCR beta chain was obtained from a study of OX40 agonist ivuxolimab in advanced cancers. Study-wide background: Cancers in dose escalation were hepatocellular, melanoma, renal cell and head and neck. Three patients had partial responses: one hepatocellular carcinoma, two cutaneous melanoma.

The table came from immunoSEQ multiplex PCR; TCRdb's copy has only in-frame clones and leaves some out. The table shows tens of thousands of clones, with roughly 83% occurring only once. V lost 10 bases and J lost 1, with 8 bases in between. There are 12 residues in the CDR3. The V gene's germline CDR1 is MDHEN and CDR2 SYDVKM. The chain uses TRBV28 and TRBJ2-1; D might be TRBD1 (5 bases). The TCR comes from an adult with an advanced solid tumor such as melanoma, head and neck, liver or kidney cancer. Sequences were derived from CD4+ or CD8+ T cells sorted from blood, sampled in a trial of the OX40 agonist ivuxolimab. CDR3 in amino acids: CATQGSYNEQFF. As DNA, the CDR3 is TGTGCCACCCAGGGTTCCTACAATGAGCAGTTCTTC.